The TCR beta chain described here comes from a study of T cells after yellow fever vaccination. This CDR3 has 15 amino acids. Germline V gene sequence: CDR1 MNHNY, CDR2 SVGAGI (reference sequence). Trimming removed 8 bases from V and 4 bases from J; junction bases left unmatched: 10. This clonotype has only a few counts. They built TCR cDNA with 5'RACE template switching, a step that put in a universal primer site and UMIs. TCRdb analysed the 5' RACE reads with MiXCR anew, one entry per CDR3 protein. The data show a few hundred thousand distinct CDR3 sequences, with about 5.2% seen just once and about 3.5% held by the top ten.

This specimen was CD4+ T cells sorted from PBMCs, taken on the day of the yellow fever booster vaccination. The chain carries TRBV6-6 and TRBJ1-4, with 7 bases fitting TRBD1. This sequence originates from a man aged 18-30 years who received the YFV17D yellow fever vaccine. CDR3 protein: CASRLDRTFNEKLFF. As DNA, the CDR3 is TGTGCCAGCCGGTTGGACAGGACCTTTAATGAAAAACTGTTTTTT.